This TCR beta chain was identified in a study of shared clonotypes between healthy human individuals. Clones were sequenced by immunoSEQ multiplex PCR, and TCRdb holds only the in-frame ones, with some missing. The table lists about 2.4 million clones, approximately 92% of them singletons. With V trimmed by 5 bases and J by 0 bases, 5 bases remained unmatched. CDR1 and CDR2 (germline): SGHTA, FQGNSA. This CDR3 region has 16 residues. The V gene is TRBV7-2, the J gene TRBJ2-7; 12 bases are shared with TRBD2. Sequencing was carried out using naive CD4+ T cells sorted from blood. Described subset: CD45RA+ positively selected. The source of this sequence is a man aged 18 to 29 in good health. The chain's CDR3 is CASSRWTSGNSYEQYF. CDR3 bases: TGTGCCAGCAGCCGTTGGACTAGCGGGAACTCCTACGAGCAGTACTTC. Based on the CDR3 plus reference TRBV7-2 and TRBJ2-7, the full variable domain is GAGVSQSPSNKVTEKGKDVELRCDPISGHTALYWYRQSLGQGLEFLIYFQGNSAPDKSGLPSDRFSAERTGGSVSTLTIQRTQQEDSAVYLCASSRWTSGNSYEQYFGPGTRLTVT.